This TCR beta chain was captured in a study of T-cell reconstitution after alpha-beta-depleted transplantation in children. Preparation of the TCRbeta library involved a method that used unique molecular identifiers. Via MiXCR, TCRdb re-called the PCR reads, giving one row per CDR3 protein. Found here are more than 500,000 distinct CDR3 sequences, 10% to 12% of them singletons; the top ten hold roughly 15%. The material sequenced was PBMCs, mostly from graft donor cells, taken 180 days after TCRalphabeta/CD19-depleted stem cell transplant. The TCR comes from a female patient younger than 10 who had a stem cell transplant for aplastic anemia, so the T cells may come from the graft donor.

DNA for the CDR3: TGCAGTGCTACTCGGACAGGGGAAGAGACCCAGTACTTC. Translated, it gives CSATRTGEETQYF. The V gene is TRBV20-1, the J gene TRBJ2-5, with 9 bases fitting TRBD1. The CDR3 consists of 13 residues. V shed 4 bases and J 3 bases; nucleotides not matched to a gene: 3. Per germline, CDR1 DFQATT and CDR2 SNEGSKA (reference sequence).